These T cell receptor beta chains were read from a single sample in a study of OX40 agonist ivuxolimab in advanced cancers. The assay was immunoSEQ multiplex PCR, and TCRdb's table has in-frame clones only and misses some. Seen here are tens of thousands of clones, 80% to 85% observed once, and the top ten hold approximately 6.5%. The sample was CD4+ or CD8+ T cells sorted from blood, taken in a trial of the OX40 agonist ivuxolimab. These receptors were taken from an adult with an advanced solid tumor such as melanoma, head and neck, liver or kidney cancer. CDR3s include the opening cysteine and the closing phenylalanine or tryptophan. Fields, in order: V gene, D gene, J gene, clone size, CDR3 protein, CDR3 DNA. D genes are given only for firm matches. The size entry is marked missing in some rows and otherwise reads once, few, many or a size class.

>TRBV10-3|NA|TRBJ2-5|few
CAISEPLGNQETQYF
TGTGCCATCAGTGAGCCCCTGGGGAATCAAGAGACCCAGTACTTC
>TRBV7-6|NA|TRBJ2-1|NA
CASSSSLVSSYNEQFF
TGTGCCAGCAGCTCCAGCTTGGTGAGCTCCTACAATGAGCAGTTCTTC
>TRBV6-5|TRBD2|TRBJ2-5|NA
CASSPLAGGSETQYF
TGTGCCAGCAGTCCCCTAGCGGGGGGATCAGAGACCCAGTACTTC
>TRBV15|TRBD1|TRBJ1-2|NA
CATSTRTGWDYGYTF
TGTGCCACCAGCACCCGGACAGGTTGGGACTATGGCTACACCTTC
>TRBV28|NA|TRBJ2-4|NA
CASSLQVAKNIQYF
TGTGCCAGCAGTTTACAGGTCGCCAAAAACATTCAGTACTTC
>TRBV27|TRBD1|TRBJ1-5|NA
CASSLDRAGNQPQHF
TGTGCCAGCAGCCTAGACAGGGCGGGCAATCAGCCCCAGCATTTT
>TRBV4-2|NA|TRBJ1-1|NA
CASSQQGTYTEAFF
TGTGCCAGCAGCCAACAGGGGACTTACACTGAAGCTTTCTTT
>TRBV9|NA|TRBJ1-3|NA
CASSVEVGASGNTIYF
TGTGCCAGCAGCGTAGAGGTAGGGGCCTCTGGAAACACCATATATTTT
>TRBV19|NA|TRBJ2-1|NA
CASSSTSYNEQFF
TGTGCCAGTAGCTCGACCAGCTACAATGAGCAGTTCTTC
>TRBV19|TRBD2|TRBJ2-2|NA
CASIAGEARELFF
TGTGCCAGTATAGCGGGAGAGGCCCGGGAGCTGTTTTTT
>TRBV12-5|NA|TRBJ2-1|few
CASGVDLYNEQFF
TGTGCCTCCGGGGTTGATCTGTACAATGAGCAGTTCTTC
>TRBV10-3|NA|TRBJ1-5|NA
CAISAGFREPQHF
TGTGCCATCAGTGCAGGGTTCCGGGAGCCCCAGCATTTT
>TRBV28|NA|TRBJ2-5|few
CASSFPISTFEEETQYF
TGTGCCAGCAGTTTCCCAATATCAACCTTTGAAGAAGAGACCCAGTACTTC
>TRBV27|NA|TRBJ1-5|NA
CASSFTPQAPYSNQPQHF
TGTGCCAGCAGTTTCACCCCGCAGGCCCCATATAGCAATCAGCCCCAGCATTTT
>TRBV18|TRBD1|TRBJ2-7|NA
CASSPETGGNEQYF
TGTGCCAGCTCACCCGAGACAGGGGGTAACGAGCAGTACTTC
>TRBV7-6|NA|TRBJ2-3|NA
CASSRSPQGSTDTQYF
TGTGCCAGCAGCCGATCCCCGCAGGGAAGCACAGATACGCAGTATTTT
>TRBV9|NA|TRBJ1-2|NA
CASSGPGGTNYGYTF
TGTGCCAGCAGCGGACCGGGGGGAACAAACTATGGCTACACCTTC
>TRBV27|TRBD1|TRBJ1-2|NA
CASRYNRGGGGYTF
TGTGCCAGCAGATATAACAGGGGAGGGGGTGGCTACACCTTC
>TRBV18|NA|TRBJ2-2|NA
CASEGDLDITGELFF
TGTGCCAGCGAAGGGGACTTGGATATTACCGGGGAGCTGTTTTTT
>TRBV5-6|TRBD1|TRBJ2-7|NA
CASSAGQGKEYF
TGTGCCAGCAGCGCGGGACAGGGGAAGGAGTACTTC
>TRBV6-5|NA|TRBJ2-7|NA
CASSYGGSYEQYF
TGTGCCAGCAGTTACGGGGGGTCCTACGAGCAGTACTTC
>TRBV11-3|NA|TRBJ2-1|NA
CASSYSPAESPYNEQFF
TGTGCCAGCAGCTACTCCCCTGCCGAGTCCCCCTACAATGAGCAGTTCTTC
>TRBV28|NA|TRBJ2-1|NA
CASSFPDIGNEQFF
TGTGCCAGCAGTTTCCCGGACATTGGCAATGAGCAGTTCTTC
>TRBV7-3|NA|TRBJ1-2|NA
CASRPDDYGYTF
TGTGCCAGCAGACCGGACGACTATGGCTACACCTTC
>TRBV28|NA|TRBJ2-5|NA
CASSFFPGPSSPLGRAFSGETQYF
TGTGCCAGCAGTTTCTTCCCGGGCCCTTCTTCCCCCCTGGGCAGGGCTTTTTCAGGAGAGACCCAGTACTTC
>TRBV27|TRBD2|TRBJ2-1|NA
CASSFLSGRAINEQFF
TGTGCCAGCAGTTTCCTTAGCGGGAGGGCGATCAATGAGCAGTTCTTC
>TRBV6-6|NA|TRBJ1-1|NA
CASSPGTEAFF
TGTGCCAGCAGCCCAGGCACTGAAGCTTTCTTT
>TRBV29-1|NA|TRBJ2-3|NA
CSVHFTDTQYF
TGCAGCGTGCACTTCACAGATACGCAGTATTTT
>TRBV11-2|TRBD1|TRBJ2-1|NA
CASSSTGGDEQFF
TGTGCCAGCAGCTCGACAGGGGGCGATGAGCAGTTCTTC
>TRBV9|TRBD2|TRBJ2-1|NA
CASSVRMRDYLNEQFF
TGTGCCAGCAGCGTACGCATGCGGGACTATCTGAATGAGCAGTTCTTC
>TRBV28|TRBD1|TRBJ2-1|few
CAADGQGVNEQFF
TGTGCCGCAGACGGGCAGGGGGTCAATGAGCAGTTCTTC
>TRBV27|NA|TRBJ2-3|NA
CASSLSLTDTQYF
TGTGCCAGCAGTTTATCCCTCACAGATACGCAGTATTTT
>TRBV6-5|NA|TRBJ1-1|few
CASSYSAGYTEAFF
TGTGCCAGCAGTTACAGTGCGGGCTACACTGAAGCTTTCTTT
>TRBV9|NA|TRBJ1-4|NA
CASNTQGLTNEKLFF
TGTGCCAGCAACACCCAGGGGTTGACTAATGAAAAACTGTTTTTT
>TRBV7-6|NA|TRBJ1-1|NA
CASSPPGNTEAFF
TGTGCCAGCAGCCCGCCGGGGAACACTGAAGCTTTCTTT
>TRBV7-9|NA|TRBJ1-5|NA
CASSKSGQSGGNQPQHF
TGTGCCAGCAGCAAATCCGGACAGTCAGGGGGCAATCAGCCCCAGCATTTT
>TRBV15|NA|TRBJ1-2|once
CATSRAPPGRDYGYTF
TGTGCCACCAGCAGAGCGCCTCCGGGCAGGGACTATGGCTACACCTTC
>TRBV7-9|NA|TRBJ1-4|NA
CASSFRFQLNEKLFF
TGTGCCAGCAGCTTTCGCTTCCAGCTTAATGAAAAACTGTTTTTT
>TRBV13|TRBD1|TRBJ2-1|NA
CASSSSPGQGEPKGSYNEQFF
TGTGCCAGCAGCTCCTCCCCCGGACAGGGGGAACCAAAAGGTTCCTACAATGAGCAGTTCTTC
>TRBV11-2|NA|TRBJ2-2|NA
CASSLSVNTGELFF
TGTGCCAGCAGCTTATCTGTGAACACCGGGGAGCTGTTTTTT
>TRBV7-9|TRBD1|TRBJ1-1|NA
CASSQTGVEAFF
TGTGCCAGCAGCCAAACAGGGGTTGAAGCTTTCTTT
>TRBV6-5|NA|TRBJ2-7|NA
CASSYSEGEGYEQYF
TGTGCCAGCAGTTACTCGGAGGGAGAGGGCTACGAGCAGTACTTC
>TRBV25-1|NA|TRBJ1-4|NA
CASSEFLGTTNEKLFF
TGTGCCAGCAGTGAATTTCTGGGTACAACTAATGAAAAACTGTTTTTT
>TRBV6-1|TRBD1|TRBJ1-5|NA
CASSPWTGSNQPQHF
TGTGCCAGCAGTCCCTGGACAGGGAGCAATCAGCCCCAGCATTTT
>TRBV4-3|TRBD1|TRBJ2-1|NA
CASSQEGWQGAYNEQFF
TGCGCCAGCAGCCAAGAGGGGTGGCAGGGGGCTTACAATGAGCAGTTCTTC
>TRBV9|NA|TRBJ2-7|NA
CASSVDDWGYEQYF
TGTGCCAGCAGCGTAGACGATTGGGGTTACGAGCAGTACTTC
>TRBV28|NA|TRBJ1-1|few
CASSLWGGDTEAFF
TGTGCCAGCAGTTTATGGGGGGGGGACACTGAAGCTTTCTTT
>TRBV2|NA|TRBJ1-1|NA
CASTEDRMNTEAFF
TGTGCCAGCACCGAGGACAGAATGAACACTGAAGCTTTCTTT
>TRBV27|NA|TRBJ1-6|NA
CASSLSALRSPLHF
TGTGCCAGCAGTTTATCGGCCCTCCGATCACCCCTCCACTTT
>TRBV27|TRBD2|TRBJ2-1|once
CASSTVGGGVLREQFF
TGTGCCAGCAGTACTGTCGGCGGGGGGGTCCTAAGGGAGCAGTTCTTC
>TRBV7-6|NA|TRBJ2-7|NA
CASSPTLGVEQYF
TGTGCCAGCAGCCCTACCCTCGGGGTCGAGCAGTACTTC
>TRBV19|NA|TRBJ2-2|NA
CASSIDDWNTGELFF
TGTGCCAGTAGTATCGATGACTGGAACACCGGGGAGCTGTTTTTT
>TRBV5-6|NA|TRBJ2-1|once
CASSSSEQFF
TGTGCCAGCAGCTCAAGTGAGCAGTTCTTC
>TRBV6-9|NA|TRBJ2-7|once
CASSYSPGAVSEQYF
TGTGCCAGCAGTTACTCGCCGGGAGCGGTCTCCGAGCAGTACTTC
>TRBV6-6|TRBD2|TRBJ2-7|NA
CASSYGTSGRGEQYF
TGTGCCAGCAGTTACGGGACTAGCGGGAGGGGTGAGCAGTACTTC